This T cell receptor beta chain was recovered during a study of CXCR3-negative and CXCR3-positive naive CD8 T cells. Via 5' RACE with UMI labels, TRB cDNA libraries were prepared. From the 5' RACE reads, TCRdb lists one entry per CDR3 protein and no DNA. The sample has about 89,000 distinct CDR3 sequences. Those CD8+ T cells considered naive were CD45RO-CCR7+CD27+CD95-. Comment on this clonotype: Its antigen is currently unknown.

Study findings and constraints: Comparably high diversity marked both naive subsets, whereas memory CD8+ cells had much lower diversity. TRB CDR3s of CXCR3-positive naive cells were more hydrophobic than those of CXCR3-negative naive cells. CXCR3 levels fell partly with cryopreservation; most assays relied on fresh PBMCs.

The CDR3 is 14 residues long. The germline V gene has CDR1 GTSNPN and CDR2 SVGIG (reference sequence). This chain connects TRBV30 to TRBJ2-7; TCRdb names TRBD1, which stays unverified in the absence of DNA. The specimen sequenced was naive CXCR3+ CD8+ T cells from blood. Subset denoted: CD45RO-CCR7+CD27+CD95- naive CD8+ T cells expressing CXCR3 (TNR3+). The source of this sequence is a human donor in good health. Some clones in this sample may be carry-over from other donors' samples. The CDR3 loop is CASRPGQGPFEQYF. Filled out from reference TRBV30 and TRBJ2-7, the complete variable domain reads SQTIHQWPATLVQPVGSPLSLECTVEGTSNPNLYWYRQAAGRGLQLLFYSVGIGQISSEVPQNLSASRPQDRQFILSSKKLLLSDSGFYLCASRPGQGPFEQYFGPGTRLTVT.